The 22 T cell receptor beta chains in this list originate from one sample, sequenced in a study of glioma-infiltrating T cells after dendritic cell vaccination. Profiled with immunoSEQ multiplex PCR; TCRdb holds only in-frame clones, not every one. Altogether 80,000 to 100,000 clones are present, around 80% being singletons, with the ten largest covering approximately 5.4%. This sample's time point: after dendritic cell vaccination, including at tumor progression/relapse. This sample comprised blood, obtained after dendritic cell vaccination. The receptors derive from a human donor with glioblastoma.

This rearrangement joins TRBV18 to TRBJ1-5; TRBD1 is a possible D gene (5 bases). Germline V lookup: CDR1 KGHSH, CDR2 LQKENI. The V end was cut by 4 bases, the J end by 0 bases, with 16 bases between. This CDR3 is built from 17 residues. The CDR3 reads CASSLLMAGDSNQPQHF. The CDR3 DNA is TGTGCCAGCTCACTCCTTATGGCGGGGGATAGCAATCAGCCCCAGCATTTT.

The genes are TRBV7-9 and TRBJ2-5; D perhaps matches TRBD1 (6 bases). CDR1 and CDR2 from the germline V gene are SEHNR and FQNEAQ (reference sequence). The CDR3 has 14 residues. The ends were cut back, 5 bases at V and 5 bases at J, with 15 bases in the middle. CDR3 protein: CASSPGQYGETQYF. The CDR3 bases are TGTGCCAGCAGCCCAGGACAGTACGGGGAGACCCAGTACTTC.

The J gene is TRBJ2-1, the V gene TRBV30; D may be TRBD1 (6 bases). Germline CDR1 is GTSNPN and CDR2 is SVGIG (reference sequence). V was cut by 5 bases and J by 1 base, with 12 bases left in between. The CDR3 is 14 residues long. This CDR3 reads CAWQTGGSYNEQFF. For the CDR3, the DNA is TGTGCCTGGCAGACAGGAGGATCCTACAATGAGCAGTTCTTC.

The V and J genes are TRBV10-2 and TRBJ2-1; a weak D match, TRBD1 (5 bases). The V end was cut by 6 bases, the J end by 9 bases, with 21 bases between. Germline assignment: CDR1 WSHSY and CDR2 SAAADI. The CDR3 runs 15 residues. This chain's CDR3 is CASRSHGARISEQFF. The CDR3 region has the DNA TGCGCCAGCAGGAGTCATGGGGCTAGAATCAGTGAGCAGTTCTTC.

This sequence joins TRBV6-1 and TRBJ1-4, with D unresolved. Trimming took 1 base from V and 7 from J, leaving 13 bases between them. Per germline, CDR1 MNHNS and CDR2 SASEGT. The CDR3 has 15 residues. The CDR3 protein is CASSEGFGEAEKLFF. The CDR3 nucleotides are TGTGCCAGCAGTGAAGGGTTTGGGGAGGCTGAAAAACTGTTTTTT.

CDR3 sequence reads: CASSLAGEQYF. CDR3 coding DNA: TGTGCCAGCAGCTTGGCCGGGGAGCAGTACTTC. The J gene is TRBJ2-7, the V gene TRBV5-6, with D unresolved. Per germline, CDR1 SGHDT and CDR2 YYEEEE. This CDR3 spans 11 amino acids. Trimming took 0 bases from V and 7 from J, leaving 5 bases between them.

The V call is TRBV28, the J call TRBJ1-5; no reliable D call. Between the trimmed V and J ends, which lost 10 bases and 0 bases, there was a span of 7 bases. Germline CDR1 and CDR2: MDHEN and SYDVKM. The CDR3 length is 12 residues. This CDR3 reads CATSYSNQPQHF. The DNA for the CDR3 is TGTGCCACTTCCTATAGCAATCAGCCCCAGCATTTT.

V usage is TRBV9 and J usage is TRBJ2-1; 11 bases line up with TRBD2. CDR1 is SGDLS and CDR2 is YYNGEE in the germline V gene. V shed 3 bases, J shed 2 bases, and the junction held 4 bases outside the gene matches. The CDR3 runs 16 residues. The CDR3 protein is CASSAQLAGAYNEQFF. The CDR3 DNA is TGTGCCAGCAGCGCCCAACTAGCGGGAGCCTACAATGAGCAGTTCTTC.

The chain recombines TRBV11-2 with TRBJ2-7; D may be TRBD1 (5 bases). Germline loops: CDR1 SGHAT, CDR2 FQNNGV. This CDR3 has 16 amino acids. The ends were cut back, 2 bases at V and 2 bases at J, with 16 bases in the middle. Here the CDR3 reads CASSLRSLQGTYEQYF. CDR3 sequence (DNA): TGTGCCAGCAGCTTACGATCTCTGCAGGGCACCTACGAGCAGTACTTC.

The gene calls are TRBV5-1 and TRBJ2-1; 8 bases align to TRBD2. V lost 1 base to trimming and J lost 3 bases; unmatched junction nucleotides: 3. The CDR3 runs to 15 residues. Germline loops: CDR1 SGHRS, CDR2 YFSETQ. The CDR3 DNA sequence: TGCGCCAGCAGCTTGACGGGAGGGCTCTACAATGAGCAGTTCTTC. Translated: CASSLTGGLYNEQFF.

This clone was counted a single time. The chain joins TRBV7-2 to TRBJ1-2; D gene unclear. The V and J ends lost 4 bases and 5 bases respectively, with 20 bases between them. Germline lookup yields CDR1 SGHTA and CDR2 FQGNSA. This CDR3 is built from 16 residues. The CDR3 sequence: CASSSRGSSLGYGYTF. CDR3 bases: TGTGCCAGCAGCTCTCGAGGGAGCAGCCTGGGGTATGGCTACACCTTC.

The chain has TRBV5-5 and TRBJ1-5, with 7 bases aligning to TRBD1. CDR1 is SGHKS, CDR2 YYEKEE, per germline (reference sequence). The junction had 14 bases not matched to a gene; V was cut back by 5 bases and J by 6 bases. This CDR3 comprises 16 residues. CDR3 nucleotides: TGTGCCAGCAGTAACGAAGGGGGCGCGTTTCGTCAGCCCCAGCATTTT. Encoded protein: CASSNEGGAFRQPQHF.

This clone was observed a handful of times. The chain combines TRBV11-2 with TRBJ2-1; D gene uncertain. Deletions cut 1 base from V and 5 bases from J, with 6 bases between. The CDR3 sequence is 13 residues long. Per germline, CDR1 SGHAT and CDR2 FQNNGV. CDR3: CASSLGLNNEQFF. The CDR3 DNA reads TGTGCCAGCAGCTTAGGACTTAACAATGAGCAGTTCTTC.

In DNA, the CDR3 is TGTGCCAGCAGGAGGACTACCCGCACAGATACGCAGTATTTT. Its protein product is CASRRTTRTDTQYF. V gene TRBV2 combines with J gene TRBJ2-3; a possible D gene is TRBD2 (6 bases). The ends were cut back, 6 bases at V and 1 base at J, with 11 bases in the middle. Germline loops: CDR1 SNHLY, CDR2 FYNNEI. CDR3 length: 14 residues. The variable domain in full, completed from reference TRBV2 and TRBJ2-3, reads EPEVTQTPSHQVTQMGQEVILRCVPISNHLYFYWYRQILGQKVEFLVSFYNNEISEKSEIFDDQFSVERPDGSNFTLKIRSTKLEDSAMYFCASRRTTRTDTQYFGPGTRLTVL.

V is TRBV10-3 and J is TRBJ2-7; 7 bases fit TRBD1. Germline loops: CDR1 ENHRY, CDR2 SYGVKD. The junction had 10 bases not matched to a gene; V was cut back by 6 bases and J by 5 bases. The CDR3 runs to 14 residues. The CDR3 DNA reads as TGTGCCATCAGCAGAGACAGGGTGGTCGACGAGCAGTACTTC. Translated, it gives CAISRDRVVDEQYF.

The chain couples TRBV5-1 to TRBJ2-3; D is possibly TRBD1 (6 bases). V was trimmed by 0 bases and J by 5 bases, leaving 13 bases between them. This CDR3 has 15 amino acids. From germline, CDR1 is SGHRS and CDR2 YFSETQ. DNA of the CDR3: TGCGCCAGCAGCTTGGTATTTGGGGGCATAGATACGCAGTATTTT. The encoded protein is CASSLVFGGIDTQYF. Complete variable domain (other parts from reference TRBV5-1 and TRBJ2-3): KAGVTQTPRYLIKTRGQQVTLSCSPISGHRSVSWYQQTPGQGLQFLFEYFSETQRNKGNFPGRFSGRQFSNSRSEMNVSTLELGDSALYLCASSLVFGGIDTQYFGPGTRLTVL.

A word on this clone: This same CDR3 is encoded by further DNA sequences in the sample. The V gene is TRBV5-1, the J gene TRBJ2-1; maybe TRBD2 (6 bases). The V and J ends lost 4 bases and 4 bases respectively, with 15 bases between them. CDR1 is SGHRS and CDR2 is YFSETQ in the germline V gene. The CDR3 runs to 15 residues. CDR3 DNA: TGCGCCAGCAGCCCATCGGGGACTTCTTACAATGAGCAGTTCTTC. Its translation: CASSPSGTSYNEQFF.

The rearrangement links TRBV15 to TRBJ2-4, with TRBD2 matching over 11 bases. Germline loops: CDR1 LNHNV, CDR2 YYDKDF (reference sequence). The length of the CDR3 is 14 residues. After removal of 8 bases from V and 5 bases from J, the junction contained 5 bases not matched to a gene. CDR3 protein: CATCEGLAENIQYF. The DNA of the CDR3 is TGTGCCACCTGTGAGGGACTAGCGGAAAACATTCAGTACTTC.

This chain links TRBV30 with TRBJ2-1; D gene ambiguous. CDR3 length equals 16 residues. V gave up 1 base and J gave up 2 bases, with 15 bases separating them. The germline gives CDR1 GTSNPN, CDR2 SVGIG (reference sequence). The CDR3 here is CAWSATSGPPYNEQFF. CDR3 sequence (DNA): TGTGCCTGGAGTGCGACCTCAGGTCCCCCCTACAATGAGCAGTTCTTC.

This chain uses TRBV6-5 with TRBJ2-2; no reliable D call. V was clipped by 2 bases and J by 8 bases, with 6 bases between them. The V gene's germline CDR1 is MNHEY and CDR2 SVGAGI. The CDR3 sequence is 12 residues long. DNA for the CDR3: TGTGCCAGCAGTTACACCGGGGGGGAGCTGTTTTTT. Its protein is CASSYTGGELFF.

The sample holds a few counts of this clone. The chain carries TRBV19 and TRBJ2-7; the D is unclear. The CDR3 extends over 13 amino acids. V lost 5 bases and J lost 7, with 15 bases in between. The V gene's germline CDR1 is LNHDA and CDR2 SQIVND (reference sequence). The CDR3 is CASSPPGWVEQYF. The CDR3, as DNA: TGTGCCAGTAGTCCTCCCGGGTGGGTTGAGCAGTACTTC.

The chain recombines TRBV9 with TRBJ2-7; D perhaps matches TRBD1 (5 bases). The ends were cut back, 0 bases at V and 5 bases at J, with 12 bases in the middle. This CDR3 region has 14 residues. Germline CDR1 SGDLS, CDR2 YYNGEE. CDR3 in DNA: TGTGCCAGCAGCGTAGGGGCAGGGTTGAACGAGCAGTACTTC. This codes for CASSVGAGLNEQYF.